This T cell receptor beta chain was identified during a study of cytomegalovirus exposure and HLA in healthy donors. A multiplex PCR was run with 60 Vbeta primers and 13 Jbeta primers. The repertoire was sequenced with immunoSEQ multiplex PCR; TCRdb's copy has only in-frame clones and lacks some. Of 210,000 or so clones in the sample, more than 75% were seen once. Germline-derived CDR1 and CDR2 are LNHDA and SQIVND (reference sequence). The V gene end was trimmed by 9 bases and the J gene end by 5 bases; junction bases not matched to a gene: 11. This CDR3 region has 15 residues. The sequence derives from a girl aged 2 to 10 in good health and CMV-seronegative. The genes are TRBV19 and TRBJ2-7; 12 bases align to TRBD2. The source material was PBMCs. CDR3 sequence: CASATLAGGRHEQYF. As DNA, the CDR3 is TGTGCCAGCGCCACCCTAGCGGGAGGGAGACACGAGCAGTACTTC.